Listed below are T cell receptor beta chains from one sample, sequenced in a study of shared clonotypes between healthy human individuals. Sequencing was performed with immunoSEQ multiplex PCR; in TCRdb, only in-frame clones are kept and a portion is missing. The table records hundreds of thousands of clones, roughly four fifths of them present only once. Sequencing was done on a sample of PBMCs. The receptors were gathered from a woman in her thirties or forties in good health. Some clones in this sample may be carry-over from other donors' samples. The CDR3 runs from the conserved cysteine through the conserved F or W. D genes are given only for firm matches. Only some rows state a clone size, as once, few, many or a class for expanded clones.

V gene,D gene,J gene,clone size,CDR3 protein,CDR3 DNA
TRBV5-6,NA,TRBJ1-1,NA,CASSLTANTEAFF,TGTGCCAGCAGCTTGACAGCGAACACTGAAGCTTTCTTT
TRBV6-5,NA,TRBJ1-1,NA,CASSYSGSMNTEAFF,TGTGCCAGCAGTTACTCGGGGAGTATGAACACTGAAGCTTTCTTT
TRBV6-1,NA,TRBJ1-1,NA,CASSGGPGTEAFF,TGTGCCAGCAGCGGGGGACCTGGGACTGAAGCTTTCTTT
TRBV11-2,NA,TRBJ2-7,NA,CASSLGRGLYEQYF,TGTGCCAGCAGCTTAGGGCGGGGACTCTACGAGCAGTACTTC
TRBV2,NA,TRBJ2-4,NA,CASSERGGIQYF,TGTGCCAGCAGTGAACGAGGTGGCATTCAGTACTTC
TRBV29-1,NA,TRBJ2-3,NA,CSVAVAGRTDTQYF,TGCAGCGTTGCTGTTGCGGGTCGGACAGATACGCAGTATTTT
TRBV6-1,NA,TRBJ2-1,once,CASTLSGNEQFF,TGTGCCAGCACTCTTTCGGGCAATGAGCAGTTCTTC
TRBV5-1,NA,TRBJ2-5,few,CASSFNGEETQYF,TGCGCCAGCAGCTTTAACGGGGAAGAGACCCAGTACTTC
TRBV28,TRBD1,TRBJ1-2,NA,CASSPARQGNGYTF,TGTGCCAGCAGCCCCGCCCGACAGGGTAATGGCTACACCTTC
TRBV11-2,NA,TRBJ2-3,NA,CASSFGSDTQYF,TGTGCCAGCAGCTTCGGGTCAGATACGCAGTATTTT
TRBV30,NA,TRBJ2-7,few,CAWSGAYEQYF,TGTGCCTGGAGTGGGGCCTACGAGCAGTACTTC
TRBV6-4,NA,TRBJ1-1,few,CASSPGENTEAFF,TGTGCCAGCAGTCCAGGTGAGAACACTGAAGCTTTCTTT
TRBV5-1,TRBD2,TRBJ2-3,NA,CASSLAGGPADTQYF,TGCGCCAGCAGCTTAGCGGGAGGGCCAGCAGATACGCAGTATTTT
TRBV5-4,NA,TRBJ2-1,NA,CASSSVDRRGNEQFF,TGTGCCAGCAGCTCAGTGGACAGGAGGGGCAATGAGCAGTTCTTC
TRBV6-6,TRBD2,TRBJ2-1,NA,CASKLAGAIDEQFF,TGTGCCAGCAAACTAGCGGGAGCTATCGATGAGCAGTTCTTC
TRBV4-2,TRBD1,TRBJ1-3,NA,CASSQMDRAGNTIYF,TGTGCCAGCAGCCAGATGGACAGGGCTGGAAACACCATATATTTT
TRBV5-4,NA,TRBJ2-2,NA,CASARGANTGELFF,TGTGCCAGCGCTCGCGGGGCGAACACCGGGGAGCTGTTTTTT
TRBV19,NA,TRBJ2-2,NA,CASSIGSGDTGELFF,TGTGCCAGTAGTATCGGTAGCGGAGACACCGGGGAGCTGTTTTTT
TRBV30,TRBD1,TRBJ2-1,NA,CAWSVQRTGYWAEQFF,TGTGCCTGGAGTGTACAGAGGACAGGATATTGGGCTGAGCAGTTCTTC
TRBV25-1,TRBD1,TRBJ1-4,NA,CASSEWTGYGEKLFF,TGTGCCAGCAGTGAGTGGACAGGGTACGGTGAAAAACTGTTTTTT
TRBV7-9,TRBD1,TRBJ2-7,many,CASSPGPGTGGTYEQYF,TGTGCCAGCAGCCCCGGCCCCGGGACAGGGGGGACGTACGAGCAGTACTTC
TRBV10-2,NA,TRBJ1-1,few,CASSQQANTEAFF,TGCGCCAGCAGCCAACAGGCGAACACTGAAGCTTTCTTT
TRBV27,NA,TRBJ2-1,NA,CASSLSSRHEQFF,TGTGCCAGCAGTTTGTCCTCCCGACATGAGCAGTTCTTC
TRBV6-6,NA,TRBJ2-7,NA,CASSFNYEQYF,TGTGCCAGCAGTTTCAACTACGAGCAGTACTTC
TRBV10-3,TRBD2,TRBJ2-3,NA,CAISSLAGQGADTQYF,TGTGCCATCAGTTCACTAGCGGGCCAGGGGGCAGATACGCAGTATTTT
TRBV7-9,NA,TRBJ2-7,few,CASSMGTGNYEQYF,TGTGCCAGCAGCATGGGAACAGGTAACTACGAGCAGTACTTC
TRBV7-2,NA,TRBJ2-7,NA,CASSYDTYRGLSEQYF,TGTGCCAGCAGCTATGATACCTACAGGGGACTCTCCGAGCAGTACTTC